This entry describes one T cell receptor beta chain. Its antigen target is currently unknown. No qualities accompany the bases; no much larger clone lies one base away. The immunoSEQ assay was applied to genomic DNA for TCRB CDR3 sequencing. In the original analysis: Only a few patient CD8+ clones larger than 1% matched published virus-specific TCRB sequences when compared against them. Nothing other than productive TCRB rearrangements was included in the analyses. Clonality was expressed as a Shannon entropy-based productive clonality index, with each clone defined by a unique TCRB CDR3 sequence. The template counts of each clone relative to the total templates per sample were used to calculate repertoire overlap between two samples. V-gene usage measured by flow cytometry correlated with TCRB sequencing V-gene usage, with a Spearman r of roughly 0.55. The source is immuneACCESS, and TCRdb retained only in-frame sequences with V and J called. Part of the clones is not carried over; for the studies checked, unresolved V genes explain less than half of this, and the remainder is unexplained. That table is the source of V, J and clone size, and D and trimming were worked out from the DNA. The sample data list some 7,900 clones, and 74% of these were observed just once. About 16% of the sample is in the top ten clones.

The data were obtained in a study of somatic mutations in cytotoxic T cells in rheumatoid arthritis (TCRdb year 2017). Regarding the complete study: Right after diagnosis and prior to the start of any treatment, approximately 30 ml EDTA of peripheral blood was drawn from patients. Some T-cell populations stained with V beta antibodies were sorted by flow on a FACSAria II or Sony SH800 to nearly 100% purity, with sorted V beta1+ cells additionally subjected to TCRB sequencing. In newly diagnosed rheumatoid arthritis without treatment, the study examined if expanded CD8+ T-cell clones harbor somatic mutations, relying on TCRB deep sequencing to characterize clonality. TCRB deep sequencing was performed for roughly 69 rheumatoid arthritis patients and approximately 20 healthy controls. Median age was essentially the same in the patient group and the control group. Findings and caveats that apply to the study as a whole: Several identical CD8+ TCRB sequences were found in both blood and synovial fluid, and in about an eighth of the roughly 60 patients the largest CD8+ clone exceeded 20% of CD8+ cells. There was no significant difference in CD8+ T-cell clonality between rheumatoid arthritis patients and age-matched healthy controls. The antigen targets of the expanded CD8+ clones were unknown, and absence from virus-specific databases did not rule out viral specificity. No adjustment for multiple comparisons was made for the slight TRBV07 underrepresentation in patients. In patients, CD8+ clonality rose with age (Spearman r ~ 0.52), which was not the case in healthy controls.

Flow cytometry confirmed the purity of CD4+ and CD8+ cells that had been isolated by positive magnetic bead selection on an AutoMACS. Initial screening for clonal expansions relied on flow cytometry with a TCR V beta antibody panel, after which sorted CD8+ fractions underwent TCRB deep sequencing for characterization. Isolation of peripheral blood mononuclear cells was done through Ficoll-Paque PLUS density gradient separation. DNA from CD4-enriched, CD8-enriched or PBMC samples was extracted using Nucleospin Tissue or Tissue XS kits and then quantified on a Qubit 2.0 fluorometer. From the cysteine up to the phenylalanine, the CDR3 has a length of 13 residues. Kept here is only the CDR3 DNA, which spans 39 bases and is read in frame from base 1. Based on the germline V gene (reference sequence), the CDR1 and CDR2 sequences are LNHDA and SQIVND. V and J lose 2 bases and 10 bases, and a span of 12 bases separates them.

Material: CD8+ T cells sorted from blood. This receptor chain uses TRBV19 and TRBJ2-1; the best D guess is TRBD2, with 6 bases matching. This clonotype originated in an adult with rheumatoid arthritis. The CDR3 reads CASSIWGEKEQFF. The DNA is as follows: TGTGCCAGTAGTATATGGGGGGAAAAGGAGCAGTTCTTC.